Each of the 5 T cell receptor beta chains below was sequenced from the same sample in a study of shared clonotypes between healthy human individuals. The data were produced by immunoSEQ multiplex PCR, yet TCRdb's version contains in-frame clones alone and is incomplete. The sample includes a few hundred thousand clones, more than 95% of them seen just once. Sequenced sample: naive CD4+ T cells sorted from blood. Specified subset: CD45RA+ positively selected. All receptors come from a woman aged 25 to 39 in good health.

This chain joins TRBV5-1 and TRBJ1-2; 9 nucleotides match TRBD1. There are 15 residues in the CDR3. CDR1 is SGHRS, CDR2 YFSETQ, per germline. Trimming at V came to 4 bases and at J to 2 bases, leaving 6 bases not matched to a gene. CDR3 region: CASSSGQGQNYGYTF. In DNA, the CDR3 is TGCGCCAGCAGCAGCGGACAGGGGCAAAACTATGGCTACACCTTC.

The chain is built from TRBV5-1 and TRBJ1-1, with D tentatively TRBD1 (5 bases). The V and J ends lost 6 bases and 7 bases respectively, with 10 bases between them. In germline, CDR1 is SGHRS, CDR2 YFSETQ. The CDR3 is made up of 11 amino acids. The CDR3 DNA follows: TGCGCCAGCAAGGGACCGCTTGAAGCTTTCTTT. Translating gives CASKGPLEAFF.

The V gene is TRBV6-4, the J gene TRBJ2-1; D might be TRBD2 (6 bases). V lost 4 bases and J lost 1, with 11 bases in between. CDR3 length: 15 amino acids. The germline V gene has CDR1 MRHNA and CDR2 SNTAGT. CDR3 region: CASSVGAGSYNEQFF. The CDR3 DNA follows: TGTGCCAGCAGTGTCGGTGCGGGGTCCTACAATGAGCAGTTCTTC.

The chain is built from TRBV13 and TRBJ2-3; no clear D. Per the germline V gene, CDR1 is PRHDT and CDR2 is FYEKMQ (reference sequence). This CDR3 comprises 13 residues. The ends were cut back, 5 bases at V and 4 bases at J, with 10 bases in the middle. In nucleotides, the CDR3 is TGTGCCAGCAGCCTCAGGCGCCCAGATACGCAGTATTTT. This encodes CASSLRRPDTQYF.

The chain recombines TRBV30 with TRBJ1-1; possibly TRBD1 for D (5 bases). The germline gives CDR1 GTSNPN, CDR2 SVGIG (reference sequence). V gave up 5 bases and J gave up 3 bases, with 22 bases separating them. This CDR3 has 16 residues. The CDR3 DNA is TGTGCCTGGGCCCCCGGGACGGCAGTATCCCACACTGAAGCTTTCTTT. Protein product: CAWAPGTAVSHTEAFF.